A single sample is the source of the 17 T cell receptor beta chains below, sequenced in a study of blood T cell repertoires in COVID-19. Sequencing used immunoSEQ multiplex PCR; TCRdb keeps in-frame clones, though not all of them. The top ten hold around 48% of the sample, which has tens of thousands of clones, 89% seen once. Specimen: peripheral blood. The receptors here all came from a human donor with acute or convalescent COVID-19. The donor label of this sample is uncertain.

This sequence joins TRBV7-9 and TRBJ1-5; 7 positions agree with TRBD1. This CDR3 contains 16 residues. The V segment lost 5 bases and the J segment 1 base; nucleotides outside the gene matches: 8. Germline V gene sequence: CDR1 SEHNR, CDR2 FQNEAQ (reference sequence). In nucleotides, the CDR3 is TGTGCCAGCAGCCCCTGGACAGGATCAAGCAATCAGCCCCAGCATTTT. It translates to CASSPWTGSSNQPQHF. Complete variable domain (other parts from reference TRBV7-9 and TRBJ1-5): DTGVSQNPRHKITKRGQNVTFRCDPISEHNRLYWYRQTLGQGPEFLTYFQNEAQLEKSRLLSDRFSAERPKGSFSTLEIQRTEQGDSAMYLCASSPWTGSSNQPQHFGDGTRLSIL.

In this sample, this clone turned up once. The chain links TRBV5-4 to TRBJ2-1; TRBD2 is a possible D gene (6 bases). Germline V gene lookup returns CDR1 SGHNT and CDR2 YYREEE (reference sequence). The CDR3 is 16 residues long. V lost 5 bases and J 6 bases, leaving 21 bases between the germline ends. CDR3: CASRRRLATRGNEQFF. The CDR3 nucleotides are TGTGCCAGCAGAAGGAGGTTGGCGACTAGGGGCAATGAGCAGTTCTTC.

The V call is TRBV24-1, the J call TRBJ2-2; the match to TRBD2 covers 7 bases. From germline, CDR1 is KGHDR and CDR2 SFDVKD. J gave up 7 bases and V 5 bases, and 12 bases lay outside the gene matches. The CDR3 totals 16 residues. CDR3 sequence: CATSVGPPREGGELFF. The CDR3 coding sequence is TGTGCCACCAGTGTTGGCCCGCCCAGGGAGGGCGGGGAGCTGTTTTTT.

This clone showed up just once. The chain joins TRBV3-1 (or the pseudogene TRBV3-2) to TRBJ2-5; 7 bases are a match to TRBD2. The CDR3 sequence is 15 residues long. The germline V gene has CDR1 LGHDT and CDR2 YNNKEL (reference sequence). V dropped 4 bases and J dropped 4; count of bases not matched to a gene: 9. The CDR3 loop is CASSLTGGWAETQYF. CDR3 bases: TGTGCCAGCAGCCTAACCGGGGGGTGGGCAGAGACCCAGTACTTC.

The V and J genes are TRBV7-9 and TRBJ1-2, with a possible D match to TRBD1 (6 bases). V was trimmed by 6 bases and J by 8 bases, leaving 19 bases between them. CDR3 length: 14 residues. Germline CDR1 is SEHNR and CDR2 is FQNEAQ (reference sequence). Here the CDR3 DNA reads TGTGCCAGCAGGGATACAGGGAAGGGAAGGGGCTACACCTTC. Residues: CASRDTGKGRGYTF. Based on the CDR3 plus reference TRBV7-9 and TRBJ1-2, the full variable domain is DTGVSQNPRHKITKRGQNVTFRCDPISEHNRLYWYRQTLGQGPEFLTYFQNEAQLEKSRLLSDRFSAERPKGSFSTLEIQRTEQGDSAMYLCASRDTGKGRGYTFGSGTRLTVV.

This rearrangement joins TRBV5-1 to TRBJ2-1, with TRBD2 identical over 10 bases. The CDR3 length is 15 residues. V lost 0 bases and J lost 4; bases outside the gene matches: 1. The germline gives CDR1 SGHRS, CDR2 YFSETQ. The CDR3, as DNA: TGCGCCAGCAGCTTGGCTAGCGGGGGATACAATGAGCAGTTCTTC. Translating gives CASSLASGGYNEQFF.

A note on this clone: The junction shows a germline mismatch at one end, possibly a read error. The V and J genes are TRBV7-7 and TRBJ1-2, with TRBD1 identical over 7 bases. CDR3 size: 13 residues. CDR1 and CDR2 (germline): SSHAT, FNYEAQ (reference sequence). CDR3 in DNA: TGTGCTAGCAGCTTAGGGGGCCAGTATGGCTACACCTTC. Translated: CASSLGGQYGYTF.

The gene calls are TRBV11-1 and TRBJ1-1; no firm D call. The germline gives CDR1 SGHAT, CDR2 FQDESV (reference sequence). The germline V and J ends were trimmed by 1 base and 1 base, with 7 bases remaining between them. This CDR3 is built from 14 residues. This CDR3 is CASSLVVANTEAFF. The CDR3 DNA reads as TGTGCCAGCAGCTTAGTCGTGGCGAACACTGAAGCTTTCTTT. The complete variable domain, with remaining parts taken from reference TRBV11-1 and TRBJ1-1, reads EAEVAQSPRYKITEKSQAVAFWCDPISGHATLYWYRQILGQGPELLVQFQDESVVDDSQLPKDRFSAERLKGVDSTLKIQPAELGDSAMYLCASSLVVANTEAFFGQGTRLTVV.

This clone was counted a few times. This sequence joins TRBV5-8 and TRBJ1-2; perhaps TRBD1 as D (6 bases). Trimming took off 1 base at V and 8 bases at J, with 6 bases between the two ends. CDR1 and CDR2 (germline): SGHTS, YDEGEE. The CDR3 loop spans 11 amino acids. CDR3 sequence (DNA): TGTGCCAGCAGCTTGCAGGGGGGCTACACCTTC. Translated: CASSLQGGYTF. The variable domain in full, with the rest retrieved from reference TRBV5-8 and TRBJ1-2, is EAGVTQSPTHLIKTRGQQATLRCSPISGHTSVYWYQQALGLGLQFLLWYDEGEERNRGNFPPRFSGRQFPNYSSELNVNALELEDSALYLCASSLQGGYTFGSGTRLTVV.

The V and J genes are TRBV6-7 and TRBJ2-7, with D hard to call. TRBV6-7 has ORF status, its function being uncertain. The V end was cut by 7 bases, the J end by 7 bases, with 2 bases between. CDR3 length: 8 residues. CDR3 nucleotide sequence: TGTGCCAGCATAGAGCAGTACTTC. This codes for CASIEQYF.

This chain connects TRBV5-1 to TRBJ2-3; D is perhaps TRBD2 (6 bases). With 0 bases removed from V and 6 bases from J, the gap between germline ends came to 14 bases. Germline V lookup: CDR1 SGHRS, CDR2 YFSETQ. The CDR3 is made up of 15 amino acids. CDR3 coding DNA: TGCGCCAGCAGCTTGGCGGCTCGGGAGTTGGATACGCAGTATTTT. Its protein product is CASSLAARELDTQYF.

This chain connects TRBV6-5 to TRBJ2-7, with TRBD1 matching over 9 bases. CDR3 length equals 16 residues. V shed 0 bases and J 1 base; nucleotides not matched to a gene: 4. Germline loops: CDR1 MNHEY, CDR2 SVGAGI. CDR3 nucleotides: TGTGCCAGCAGTTACTCGGGACAGGGAAGGTCCTACGAGCAGTACTTC. Translated: CASSYSGQGRSYEQYF.

This chain uses TRBV7-2 with TRBJ2-7; D remains ambiguous. V shed 1 base and J shed 1 base, with 8 bases lying between them. The CDR3 length is 14 residues. Germline CDR1 SGHTA, CDR2 FQGNSA. The CDR3 DNA reads as TGTGCCAGCAGCTTAGTAGGCGGATCCTACGAGCAGTACTTC. Translating gives CASSLVGGSYEQYF.

The chain joins TRBV5-1 to TRBJ1-2; 8 nucleotides line up with TRBD1. The CDR3 has 18 amino acids. V was clipped by 1 base and J by 0 bases; unmatched bases: 11. Germline values: CDR1 SGHRS, CDR2 YFSETQ. The CDR3 reads CASSLTGTGKNSNYGYTF. For the CDR3, the DNA is TGCGCCAGCAGCTTGACCGGGACAGGAAAAAATTCTAACTATGGCTACACCTTC.

The chain employs TRBV9 and TRBJ1-6; 7 nucleotides agree with TRBD1. The CDR3 runs to 15 residues. Trimming removed 3 bases from V and 7 bases from J; junction bases left unmatched: 7. Germline V CDR1 and CDR2: SGDLS, YYNGEE. CDR3 amino acids: CASSGAGTENSPLHF. The CDR3 DNA reads as TGTGCCAGCAGCGGTGCCGGGACAGAGAATTCACCCCTCCACTTT.

The chain couples TRBV6-5 to TRBJ1-6, with 8 bases identical to TRBD1. This CDR3 has 13 amino acids. The V gene end was trimmed by 8 bases and the J gene end by 5 bases; junction bases not matched to a gene: 2. Germline V CDR1 and CDR2: MNHEY, SVGAGI. The CDR3 nucleotides read TGTGCCAGCGTGGGACAGGATAATTCACCCCTCCACTTT. Translated: CASVGQDNSPLHF.

Note on this clone: A read error is likely, as this CDR3 ends without the conserved phenylalanine or tryptophan. The limits of the CDR3 on the DNA are not certain, so only TCRdb's listed CDR3 is given. J is TRBJ2-4 and V is TRBV10-3; TRBD1, the table's D call, was not compared with the DNA. 12 amino acids form the CDR3, both terminal residues included. Germline V gene lookup returns CDR1 ENHRY and CDR2 SYGVKD. The CDR3 loop reads CAISEGATGLKI.